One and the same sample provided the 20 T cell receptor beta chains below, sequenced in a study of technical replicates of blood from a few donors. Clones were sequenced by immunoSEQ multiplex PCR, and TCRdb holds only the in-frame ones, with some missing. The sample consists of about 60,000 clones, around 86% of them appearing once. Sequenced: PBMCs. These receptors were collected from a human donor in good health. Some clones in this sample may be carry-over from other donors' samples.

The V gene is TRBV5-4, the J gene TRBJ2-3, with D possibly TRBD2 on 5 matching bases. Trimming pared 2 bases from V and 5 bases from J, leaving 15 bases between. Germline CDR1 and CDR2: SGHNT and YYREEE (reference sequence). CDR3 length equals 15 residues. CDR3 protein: CASSLAGGGLDTQYF. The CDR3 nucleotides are TGTGCCAGCAGCTTAGCTGGAGGAGGCTTAGATACGCAGTATTTT. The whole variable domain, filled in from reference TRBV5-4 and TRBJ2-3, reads ETGVTQSPTHLIKTRGQQVTLRCSSQSGHNTVSWYQQALGQGPQFIFQYYREEENGRGNFPPRFSGLQFPNYSSELNVNALELDDSALYLCASSLAGGGLDTQYFGPGTRLTVL.

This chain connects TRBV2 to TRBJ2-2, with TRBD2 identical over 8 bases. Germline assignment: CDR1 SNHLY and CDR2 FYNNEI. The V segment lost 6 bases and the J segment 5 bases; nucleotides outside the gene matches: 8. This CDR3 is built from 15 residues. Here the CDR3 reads CASRASSGRTGELFF. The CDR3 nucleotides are TGTGCCAGCAGGGCTTCTAGCGGGCGGACCGGGGAGCTGTTTTTT.

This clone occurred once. CDR3: CASSYTGLAGADTQYF. DNA of the CDR3: TGTGCCAGCAGCTATACGGGACTAGCGGGGGCAGATACGCAGTATTTT. The gene calls are TRBV7-3 and TRBJ2-3; TRBD2 aligns across 14 bases. CDR1 is SGHTA, CDR2 FQGTGA, per germline. Losses at the gene ends were 4 bases for V and 4 bases for J; bases not matched to a gene: 4. The CDR3 is 16 residues long. Looking up the rest from reference TRBV7-3 and TRBJ2-3 gives the full variable domain: GAGVSQTPSNKVTEKGKYVELRCDPISGHTALYWYRQSLGQGPEFLIYFQGTGAADDSGLPNDRFFAVRPEGSVSTLKIQRTERGDSAVYLCASSYTGLAGADTQYFGPGTRLTVL.

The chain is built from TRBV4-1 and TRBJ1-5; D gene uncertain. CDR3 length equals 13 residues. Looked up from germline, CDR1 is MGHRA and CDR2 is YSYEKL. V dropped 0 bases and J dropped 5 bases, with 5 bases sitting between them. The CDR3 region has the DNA TGCGCCAGCAGCCAAGAGGACTATCAGCCCCAGCATTTT. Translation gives CASSQEDYQPQHF.

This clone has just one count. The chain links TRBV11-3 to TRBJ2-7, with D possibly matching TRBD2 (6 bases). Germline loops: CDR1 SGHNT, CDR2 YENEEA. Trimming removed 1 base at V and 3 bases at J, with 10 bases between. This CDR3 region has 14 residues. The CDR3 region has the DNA TGTGCCAGCAGCTTAGCCCCGGGGGACTACGAGCAGTACTTC. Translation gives CASSLAPGDYEQYF. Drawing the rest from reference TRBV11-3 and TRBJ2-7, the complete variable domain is EAGVVQSPRYKIIEKKQPVAFWCNPISGHNTLYWYLQNLGQGPELLIRYENEEAVDDSQLPKDRFSAERLKGVDSTLKIQPAELGDSAVYLCASSLAPGDYEQYFGPGTRLTVT.

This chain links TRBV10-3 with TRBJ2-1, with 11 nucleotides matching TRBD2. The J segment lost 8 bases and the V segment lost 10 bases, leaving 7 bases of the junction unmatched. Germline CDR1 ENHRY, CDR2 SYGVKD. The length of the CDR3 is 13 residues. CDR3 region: CATTSGSIDEQFF. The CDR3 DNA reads TGTGCCACCACTAGCGGGAGTATCGATGAGCAGTTCTTC.

The CDR3 spells CASSEGEAPYNEQFF. The CDR3 DNA is TGTGCCAGCAGTGAAGGGGAGGCCCCCTACAATGAGCAGTTCTTC. The chain is built from TRBV6-1 and TRBJ2-1; weak D call: TRBD2 (6 bases). Per the germline V gene, CDR1 is MNHNS and CDR2 is SASEGT. The V and J ends lost 1 base and 2 bases respectively, with 9 bases between them. This CDR3 has 15 residues.

CDR3 nucleotides: TGTGCCAGCAGCGCGCTAGCGGGAGACTCAGATACGCAGTATTTT. Its protein product is CASSALAGDSDTQYF. The genes are TRBV7-6 and TRBJ2-3; TRBD2 matches at 10 bases. This CDR3 is built from 15 residues. CDR1 and CDR2 (germline): SGHVS, FNYEAQ. Trimming cost V 5 bases and J 4 bases; bases outside gene matches: 6. The variable domain in full, with the rest retrieved from reference TRBV7-6 and TRBJ2-3, is GAGVSQSPRYKVTKRGQDVALRCDPISGHVSLYWYRQALGQGPEFLTYFNYEAQQDKSGLPNDRFSAERPEGSISTLTIQRTEQRDSAMYRCASSALAGDSDTQYFGPGTRLTVL.

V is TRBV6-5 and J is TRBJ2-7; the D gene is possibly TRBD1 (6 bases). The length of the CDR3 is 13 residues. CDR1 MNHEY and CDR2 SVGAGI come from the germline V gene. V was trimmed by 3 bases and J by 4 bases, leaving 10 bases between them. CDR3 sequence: CASSYSRGYEQYF. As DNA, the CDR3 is TGTGCCAGCAGTTATTCTAGGGGGTACGAGCAGTACTTC.

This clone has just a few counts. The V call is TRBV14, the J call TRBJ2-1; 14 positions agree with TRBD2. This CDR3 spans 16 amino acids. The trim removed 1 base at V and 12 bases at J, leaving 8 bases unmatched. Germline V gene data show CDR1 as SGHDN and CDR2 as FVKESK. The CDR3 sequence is CASSQVGLAGVFGQFF. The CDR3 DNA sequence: TGTGCCAGCAGCCAAGTGGGACTAGCGGGAGTGTTTGGGCAGTTCTTC.

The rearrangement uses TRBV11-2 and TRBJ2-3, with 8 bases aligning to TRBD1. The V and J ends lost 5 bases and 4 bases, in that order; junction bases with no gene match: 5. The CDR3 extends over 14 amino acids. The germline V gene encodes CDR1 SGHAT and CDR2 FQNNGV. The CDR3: CASSPWDRPDTQYF. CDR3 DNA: TGTGCCAGCAGCCCATGGGACAGGCCAGATACGCAGTATTTT.

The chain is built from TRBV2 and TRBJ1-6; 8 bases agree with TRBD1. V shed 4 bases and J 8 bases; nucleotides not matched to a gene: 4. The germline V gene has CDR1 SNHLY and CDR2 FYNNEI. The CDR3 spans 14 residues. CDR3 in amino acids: CASSGQGADSPLHF. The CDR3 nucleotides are TGTGCCAGCAGTGGGCAGGGGGCTGATTCACCCCTCCACTTT.

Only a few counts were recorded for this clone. The CDR3 DNA reads TGTGCCAGCAGCGTAGTCCCCGGGAGCACTGAAGCTTTCTTT. This sequence encodes CASSVVPGSTEAFF. The J gene is TRBJ1-1, the V gene TRBV9; D is unresolved. CDR1 and CDR2 (germline): SGDLS, YYNGEE. V gave up 0 bases and J gave up 4 bases, with 10 bases separating them. This CDR3 has 14 residues.

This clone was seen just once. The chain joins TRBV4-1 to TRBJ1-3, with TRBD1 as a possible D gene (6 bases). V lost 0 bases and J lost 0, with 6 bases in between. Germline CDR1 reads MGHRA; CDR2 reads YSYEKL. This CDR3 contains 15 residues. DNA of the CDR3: TGCGCCAGCAGCCAAGAGGACAGCTCTGGAAACACCATATATTTT. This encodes CASSQEDSSGNTIYF.

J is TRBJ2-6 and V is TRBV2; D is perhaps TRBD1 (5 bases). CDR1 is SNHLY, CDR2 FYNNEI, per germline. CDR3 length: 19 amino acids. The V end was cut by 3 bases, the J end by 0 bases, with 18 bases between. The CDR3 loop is CASSDRTRTLTSGANVLTF. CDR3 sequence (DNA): TGTGCCAGCAGTGATAGGACCCGGACATTGACCTCTGGGGCCAACGTCCTGACTTTC.

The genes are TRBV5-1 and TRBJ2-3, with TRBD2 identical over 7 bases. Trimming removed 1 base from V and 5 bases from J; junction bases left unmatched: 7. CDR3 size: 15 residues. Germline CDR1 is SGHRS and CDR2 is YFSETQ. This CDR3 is CASSLTGASGDTQYF. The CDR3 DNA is TGCGCCAGCAGCTTGACGGGCGCTAGCGGAGATACGCAGTATTTT.

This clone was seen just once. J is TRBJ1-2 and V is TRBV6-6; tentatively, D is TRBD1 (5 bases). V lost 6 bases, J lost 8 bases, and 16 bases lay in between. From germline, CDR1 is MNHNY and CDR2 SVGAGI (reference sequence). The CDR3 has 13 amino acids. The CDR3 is CASRERGGEGYTF. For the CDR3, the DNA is TGTGCCAGCAGAGAACGGGGGGGGGAAGGCTACACCTTC.

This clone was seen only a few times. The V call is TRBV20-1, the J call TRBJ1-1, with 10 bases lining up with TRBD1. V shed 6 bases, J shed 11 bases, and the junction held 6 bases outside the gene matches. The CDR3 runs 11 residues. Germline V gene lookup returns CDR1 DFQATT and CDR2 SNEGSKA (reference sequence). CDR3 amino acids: CSAPDRGRAFF. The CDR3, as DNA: TGCAGTGCGCCCGACAGGGGGCGCGCTTTCTTT.

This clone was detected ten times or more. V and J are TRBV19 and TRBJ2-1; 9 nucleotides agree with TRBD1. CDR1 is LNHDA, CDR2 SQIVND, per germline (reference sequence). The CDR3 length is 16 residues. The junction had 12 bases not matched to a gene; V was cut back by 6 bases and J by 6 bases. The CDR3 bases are TGTGCCAGTAGCTGGGGGGGGACAGGGACCATCAATGAGCAGTTCTTC. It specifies CASSWGGTGTINEQFF.

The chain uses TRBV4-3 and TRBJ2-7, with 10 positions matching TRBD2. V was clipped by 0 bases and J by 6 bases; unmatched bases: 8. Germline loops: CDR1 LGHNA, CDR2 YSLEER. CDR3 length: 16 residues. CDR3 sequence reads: CASSQDRFLAGAEQYF. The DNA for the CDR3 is TGCGCCAGCAGCCAAGATCGGTTTCTAGCGGGAGCCGAGCAGTACTTC.